Below are 10 T cell receptor beta chains sequenced from a single sample in a study of control samples from healthy donors and cancer patients. Using immunoSEQ multiplex PCR, the repertoire was profiled, and TCRdb retains in-frame clones only, with some absent. The sample consists of about 150,000 clones, 93% of them appearing once. Sequenced sample: blood. These receptors were collected from a middle-aged man in good health.

This clone was seen only a few times. The chain carries TRBV30 and TRBJ2-5; TRBD1 agrees at 7 bases. The CDR3 consists of 14 residues. Germline-derived CDR1 and CDR2 are GTSNPN and SVGIG (reference sequence). V lost 1 base, J lost 1 base, and 3 bases stayed unmatched. The CDR3: CAWSGGQTQETQYF. The CDR3 DNA sequence: TGTGCCTGGAGTGGGGGACAGACCCAAGAGACCCAGTACTTC.

This chain joins TRBV11-2 and TRBJ2-5; possibly TRBD2 for D (7 bases). Looked up from germline, CDR1 is SGHAT and CDR2 is FQNNGV. This CDR3 comprises 16 residues. V lost 0 bases and J 1 base, leaving 12 bases between the germline ends. The CDR3 nucleotides are TGTGCCAGCAGCTTAGATCTAGGGGGGGGCCAAGAGACCCAGTACTTC. Translating gives CASSLDLGGGQETQYF.

The chain is built from TRBV5-8 and TRBJ1-5; 8 bases align to TRBD1. This CDR3 has 15 residues. Germline CDR1 SGHTS, CDR2 YDEGEE. V shed 0 bases, J shed 7 bases, and the junction held 6 bases outside the gene matches. CDR3 sequence (DNA): TGTGCCAGCAGCTTGGGGACAGGGTGGCAACAGCCCCAGCATTTT. Protein: CASSLGTGWQQPQHF.

The chain links TRBV11-2 to TRBJ1-1, with D unresolved. This CDR3 contains 15 residues. V lost 1 base and J lost 4, with 13 bases in between. Looked up from germline, CDR1 is SGHAT and CDR2 is FQNNGV. CDR3 protein: CASSLAGWGSTEAFF. As DNA, the CDR3 is TGTGCCAGCAGCTTAGCTGGGTGGGGTAGCACTGAAGCTTTCTTT.

This clone was recorded a few times. The V gene is TRBV30, the J gene TRBJ1-5; a possible D gene is TRBD1 (6 bases). The CDR3 runs 14 residues. From germline, CDR1 is GTSNPN and CDR2 SVGIG (reference sequence). With 1 base removed from V and 5 bases from J, the gap between germline ends came to 12 bases. CDR3 region: CAWSGVAGDQPQHF. For the CDR3, the DNA is TGTGCCTGGAGTGGGGTGGCAGGGGATCAGCCCCAGCATTTT.

The genes are TRBV6-5 and TRBJ2-7; 10 bases line up with TRBD1. The germline V gene encodes CDR1 MNHEY and CDR2 SVGAGI. This CDR3 has 14 amino acids. With V trimmed by 6 bases and J by 5 bases, 7 bases remained unmatched. CDR3 sequence (DNA): TGTGCCAGCAGGGCCCCGGGACAGGGGAACGAGCAGTACTTC. It specifies CASRAPGQGNEQYF.

The rearrangement uses TRBV7-2 and TRBJ2-3, with 9 bases matching TRBD2. Germline V gives CDR1 SGHTA, CDR2 FQGNSA. V lost 5 bases to trimming and J lost 2 bases; unmatched junction nucleotides: 5. The CDR3 runs 15 residues. This CDR3 is CASSPSGVDTDTQYF. The CDR3 DNA follows: TGTGCCAGCAGCCCTAGCGGGGTCGACACAGATACGCAGTATTTT.

V is TRBV6-5 and J is TRBJ1-1, with D possibly TRBD1 on 6 matching bases. The CDR3 loop spans 14 amino acids. Germline CDR1 reads MNHEY; CDR2 reads SVGAGI. With 6 bases removed from V and 1 base from J, the gap between germline ends came to 12 bases. CDR3 sequence reads: CASRPGAENTEAFF. The CDR3 nucleotides are TGTGCCAGCAGGCCGGGGGCCGAGAACACTGAAGCTTTCTTT.

The table lists this clone with a few counts. This rearrangement joins TRBV11-1 to TRBJ2-1; D is unresolved. Germline loops: CDR1 SGHAT, CDR2 FQDESV (reference sequence). CDR3 length: 13 amino acids. Between the trimmed V and J ends, which lost 5 bases and 3 bases, there was a span of 8 bases. CDR3 region: CASSKSVYNEQFF. The CDR3 region has the DNA TGTGCCAGCAGCAAATCAGTCTACAATGAGCAGTTCTTC.

This chain uses TRBV9 with TRBJ2-5, with D uncertain. Germline loops: CDR1 SGDLS, CDR2 YYNGEE. Trimming shortened V by 2 bases and J by 2 bases, and 10 bases separated the two germline ends. This CDR3 has 14 residues. The CDR3 coding sequence is TGTGCCAGCAGCGTGAGTTGGCGGCAAGAGACCCAGTACTTC. Translating gives CASSVSWRQETQYF.